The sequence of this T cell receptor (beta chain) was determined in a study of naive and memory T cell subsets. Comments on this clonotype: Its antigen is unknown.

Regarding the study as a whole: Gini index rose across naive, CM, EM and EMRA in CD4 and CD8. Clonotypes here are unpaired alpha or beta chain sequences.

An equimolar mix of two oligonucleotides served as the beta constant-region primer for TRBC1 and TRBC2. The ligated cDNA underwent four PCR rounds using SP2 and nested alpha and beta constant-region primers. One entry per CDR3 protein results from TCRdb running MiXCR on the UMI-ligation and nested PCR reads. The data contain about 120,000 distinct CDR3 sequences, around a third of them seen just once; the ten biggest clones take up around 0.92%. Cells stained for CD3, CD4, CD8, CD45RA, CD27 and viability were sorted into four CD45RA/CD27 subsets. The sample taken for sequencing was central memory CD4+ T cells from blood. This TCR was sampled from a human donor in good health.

The CDR3 reads CASTLSWGSEQFF. For the CDR3, the DNA is TGTGCCAGCACTCTGTCTTGGGGGAGTGAGCAGTTCTTC. This chain joins TRBV6-1 and TRBJ2-1; D might be TRBD1 or TRBD2, each matching 5 bases. Trimming cost V 7 bases and J 9 bases, with 16 bases left between them. Germline V gene sequence: CDR1 MNHNS, CDR2 SASEGT. The CDR3 has 13 amino acids.